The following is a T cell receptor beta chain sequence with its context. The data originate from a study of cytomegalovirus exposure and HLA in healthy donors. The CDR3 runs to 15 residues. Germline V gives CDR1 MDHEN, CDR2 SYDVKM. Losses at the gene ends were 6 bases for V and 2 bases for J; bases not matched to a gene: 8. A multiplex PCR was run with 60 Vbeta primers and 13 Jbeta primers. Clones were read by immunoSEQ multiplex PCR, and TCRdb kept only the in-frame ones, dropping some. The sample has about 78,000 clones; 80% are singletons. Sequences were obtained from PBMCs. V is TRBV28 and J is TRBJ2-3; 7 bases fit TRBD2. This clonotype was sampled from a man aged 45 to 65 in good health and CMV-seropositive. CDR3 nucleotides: TGTGCCAGCAGGGGGAGAGGGACTACCACAGATACGCAGTATTTT. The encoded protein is CASRGRGTTTDTQYF.